This T cell receptor beta chain was identified in a study of blood T cell repertoires in COVID-19. Study at large: COVID-19 samples, acute and convalescent, were from the United States, Italy and Spain. Nucleic acid was either cDNA or gDNA, and it came from T cells, B-cell-depleted T cells, or PBMCs.

Authors' processing steps: From reference gene primer amplification, estimates of nucleated cell counts were derived. Produced via immunoSEQ multiplex PCR; TCRdb's table is partial and in-frame only. Clone size and the V and J calls come from that table; the DNA yielded D and trimming. The table records some 300,000 clones, approximately 86% of them present only once. The CDR3 spans 12 residues. Trimming took 0 bases from V and 8 from J, leaving 7 bases between them. Germline V lookup: CDR1 SEHNR, CDR2 FQNEAQ (reference sequence). The TCR was taken from a man between 18 and 29 years old with active or convalescent COVID-19. The sequenced material came from peripheral blood. The chain carries TRBV7-9 and TRBJ1-1; D remains ambiguous. Here the CDR3 reads CASSLAQPEAFF. CDR3 bases: TGTGCCAGCAGCTTAGCACAACCCGAAGCTTTCTTT.